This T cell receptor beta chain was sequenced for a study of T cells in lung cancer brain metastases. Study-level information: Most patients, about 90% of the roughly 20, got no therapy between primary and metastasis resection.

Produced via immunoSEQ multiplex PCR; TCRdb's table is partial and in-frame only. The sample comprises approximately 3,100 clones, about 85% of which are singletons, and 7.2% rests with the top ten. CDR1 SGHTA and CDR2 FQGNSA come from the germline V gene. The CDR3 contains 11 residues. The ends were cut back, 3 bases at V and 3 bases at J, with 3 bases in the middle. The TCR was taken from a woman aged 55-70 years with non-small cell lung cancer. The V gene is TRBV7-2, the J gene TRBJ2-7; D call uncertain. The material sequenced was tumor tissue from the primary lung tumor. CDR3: CASSFYYEQYF. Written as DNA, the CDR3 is TGTGCCAGCAGCTTTTACTACGAGCAGTACTTC.